This passage covers 10 T cell receptor beta chains from one sample sequenced in a study of shared clonotypes between healthy human individuals. Data came from immunoSEQ multiplex PCR; TCRdb stores just in-frame clones and leaves some out. This table has approximately 350,000 clones, 95% to 97% appearing once. The sequenced sample consisted of memory CD8+ T cells sorted from blood. Subset given: CD45RO+ cells pooled with CCR7-negative TemRA cells. The receptor source for this set is a man aged 30-40 years in good health.

The CDR3 nucleotides read TGTGCCAGCAGCTTAGAAGGGGTTGCAGGGGGCTTTCAGCCCCAGCATTTT. It specifies CASSLEGVAGGFQPQHF. The chain is built from TRBV7-8 and TRBJ1-5, with 8 bases fitting TRBD1. This CDR3 spans 17 amino acids. Trimming took 1 base from V and 6 from J; bases not matched to a gene: 11. CDR1 is SGHVS and CDR2 is FQNEAQ in the germline V gene.

The rearrangement links TRBV7-2 to TRBJ1-1; D perhaps matches TRBD1 (6 bases). Germline V lookup: CDR1 SGHTA, CDR2 FQGNSA. Trimming left V 3 bases short and J 8 bases short, with 13 bases between. The CDR3 runs to 13 residues. This CDR3 reads CASSFGAGTEAFF. The CDR3 coding sequence is TGTGCCAGCAGCTTTGGGGCGGGGACAGAAGCTTTCTTT.

This chain connects TRBV12-2 to TRBJ1-1. TRBV12-2 is designated a pseudogene. The CDR3 loop spans 19 amino acids. CDR3 sequence reads: CASRLGRSGSGSINTEAFF. CDR3 nucleotide sequence: TGTGCAAGTCGCTTAGGTCGGTCAGGGAGTGGGTCCATCAACACTGAAGCTTTCTTT.

This sequence joins TRBV6-5 and TRBJ2-3; TRBD2 matches 8 bases. Germline CDR1 MNHEY, CDR2 SVGAGI. V dropped 6 bases and J dropped 4; count of bases not matched to a gene: 6. This CDR3 is built from 14 residues. The CDR3 DNA is TGTGCCAGCAGCCCGGGAGGGCCGGCAGATACGCAGTATTTT. This encodes CASSPGGPADTQYF.

The J gene is TRBJ1-1, the V gene TRBV29-1; D may be TRBD1 (5 bases). Trimming left V 5 bases short and J 4 bases short, with 8 bases between. The CDR3 is 11 amino acids. Per germline, CDR1 SQVTM and CDR2 ANQGSEA. The CDR3 sequence is CSVQGPTEAFF. In nucleotides, the CDR3 is TGCAGCGTTCAGGGACCCACTGAAGCTTTCTTT.

Remarks on this clone: The sample has other DNA sequences that encode this CDR3 too. V usage is TRBV7-9 and J usage is TRBJ2-1, with D hard to call. V was trimmed by 1 base and J by 7 bases, leaving 2 bases between them. This CDR3 contains 11 residues. CDR1 and CDR2 (germline): SEHNR, FQNEAQ (reference sequence). The CDR3 loop is CASSLVNEQFF. The CDR3 DNA reads TGTGCCAGCAGCTTAGTGAATGAGCAGTTCTTC.

The rearrangement joins TRBV28 to TRBJ2-7, with 7 bases matching TRBD1. Germline V gene sequence: CDR1 MDHEN, CDR2 SYDVKM. Germline trimming cut 2 bases from V and 2 bases from J; bases unmatched to any gene: 0. The CDR3 runs 13 residues. DNA of the CDR3: TGTGCCAGCAGTTTAACAGGGGCCTACGAGCAGTACTTC. Its translation: CASSLTGAYEQYF.

The chain joins TRBV28 to TRBJ2-7; the match to TRBD2 covers 8 bases. The CDR3 extends over 15 amino acids. Looked up from germline, CDR1 is MDHEN and CDR2 is SYDVKM. The ends lost 2 bases at V and 7 bases at J; junction bases unmatched: 10. The CDR3 reads CASSLILAGGEEQYF. DNA for the CDR3: TGTGCCAGCAGTTTAATTCTCGCGGGAGGTGAAGAGCAGTACTTC.

To note about this clone: This CDR3 is also generated by other DNA sequences in the sample. V usage is TRBV6-6 and J usage is TRBJ2-3; D gene uncertain. Germline CDR1 MNHNY, CDR2 SVGAGI (reference sequence). The length of the CDR3 is 12 residues. V lost 5 bases and J 0 bases, leaving 3 bases between the germline ends. Written as DNA, the CDR3 is TGTGCCAGCAGTCCCAGCACAGATACGCAGTATTTT. It encodes CASSPSTDTQYF.

The chain carries TRBV7-2 and TRBJ2-3, with 7 bases fitting TRBD2. This CDR3 has 15 amino acids. V lost 0 bases and J lost 5; bases outside the gene matches: 5. Germline CDR1 and CDR2: SGHTA and FQGNSA. The CDR3 nucleotides read TGTGCCAGCAGCTTAGCGGGAGGGCTGGGAGATACGCAGTATTTT. It codes for CASSLAGGLGDTQYF.